This TCR beta chain was recovered during a study of T cell repertoires in cytomegalovirus infection. Overall study context: Evidence of both CMV infection and a matching HLA type came from public TCR beta signatures.

With respect to this clonotype: The antigen is undetermined.

TCRdb itself ran the reads through MiXCR, one entry per CDR3 protein. The sample contains around 800,000 distinct CDR3 sequences, over 25% of which appear only once. Notes on the study in general: HLA-C-restricted CMV-specific TCR beta clonotypes were dominant in the ex vivo response.

The sequence came from a human donor in good health (CMV status not recorded). Some clones in this sample may be carry-over from other donors' samples. Sequencing was performed on cultured CD8+ T cells from PBMCs, taken from culture after CMV antigen stimulation.

The CDR3 nucleotides are TGTGCCAGCAGTTACACCGTACAGGGGAGGGTGGGAACCTACAATGAGCAGTTCTTC. It codes for CASSYTVQGRVGTYNEQFF. The rearrangement joins TRBV6-6 to TRBJ2-1; tentatively, D is TRBD1 or TRBD2 (7 bases each). V dropped 2 bases and J dropped 2 bases, with 22 bases sitting between them. The length of the CDR3 is 19 residues. Germline CDR1 and CDR2: MNHNY and SVGAGI (reference sequence).